Listed below are T cell receptor beta chains from one sample, sequenced in a study of chemoradiotherapy in HPV16-positive cancers. This table comes from immunoSEQ multiplex PCR, and its TCRdb copy is limited to in-frame clones, with some not included. There are 9,500 to 15,000 clones in the sample; roughly 76% occur only once, and around 0.91% lies in the top ten. This material was acquired from a patient who underwent chemoradiotherapy. Source of these receptors: a human donor with HPV-associated anogenital cancer. The CDR3 runs from the conserved cysteine through the conserved F or W. A D gene is named only where the DNA matches it firmly. Clone sizes are given selectively: once, few, many, or a class where the clone is expanded.

d_call	clone_size	j_call	v_call	cdr3_nt	cdr3_aa
TRBD1	NA	TRBJ1-4	TRBV6-6	TGTGCCAGCAGAATAGGGGACAGGGGGCACGAAAAACTGTTTTTT	CASRIGDRGHEKLFF
TRBD2	NA	TRBJ2-5	TRBV11-2	TGTGCCAGCAGCCCAGGCGGGGGGGGGCACCAAGAGACCCAGTACTTC	CASSPGGGGHQETQYF
NA	NA	TRBJ1-1	TRBV2	TGTGCCAGCATTTTGCTTACAGGGTACACTGAAGCTTTCTTT	CASILLTGYTEAFF
TRBD1	NA	TRBJ2-1	TRBV6-1	TGTGCCAGCAGTGAAGCTCCGGGACAGGGACACAATGAGCAGTTCTTC	CASSEAPGQGHNEQFF
NA	NA	TRBJ2-7	TRBV7-7	TGTGCTAGCAGCCCCGCGGAAGCCTACGAGCAGTACTTC	CASSPAEAYEQYF
NA	NA	TRBJ1-5	TRBV12-5	TGTGCTAGTGGTTTGTCCTCGAATCAGCCCCAGCATTTT	CASGLSSNQPQHF
NA	NA	TRBJ1-5	TRBV30	TGTGCCTGGAGTTGGGGGTCCGACCAGCCCCAGCATTTT	CAWSWGSDQPQHF
TRBD1	NA	TRBJ1-2	TRBV27	TGTGCCAGCAGTTCATACTCGACAGGGATCTATGGCTACACCTTC	CASSSYSTGIYGYTF
NA	NA	TRBJ2-2	TRBV4-3	TGCGCCAGCAGCCAAGATTTCGGTTACACCGGGGAGCTGTTTTTT	CASSQDFGYTGELFF
NA	NA	TRBJ1-1	TRBV27	TGTGCCAGCAGTCCCTTTCCGAACACTGAAGCTTTCTTT	CASSPFPNTEAFF
NA	NA	TRBJ1-2	TRBV29-1	TGCAGCGTTGAAGTTGATTTTGGACAGACGGGCTATGGCTACACCTTC	CSVEVDFGQTGYGYTF
NA	NA	TRBJ2-1	TRBV18	TGTGCCAGCTCAGTGTACCGGGGGCAGTACAATGAGCAGTTCTTC	CASSVYRGQYNEQFF
NA	NA	TRBJ2-3	TRBV7-9	TGTGCCAGCAGCTTAGCGCTGGGGGGGCTTATCACAGATACGCAGTATTTT	CASSLALGGLITDTQYF
TRBD1	NA	TRBJ2-4	TRBV5-4	TGTGCCAGCAGCCCCACAGGGGAAGACATTCAGTACTTC	CASSPTGEDIQYF
NA	NA	TRBJ1-4	TRBV6-5	TGTGCCAGCAGTTACTCGTGGGGGACTAATGAAAAACTGTTTTTT	CASSYSWGTNEKLFF
NA	NA	TRBJ2-7	TRBV7-2	TGTGCCAGCAGCTTAGGGGCCGCGGCGGGGTACGAGCAGTACTTC	CASSLGAAAGYEQYF
NA	once	TRBJ2-7	TRBV6-6	TGTGCCAGCAGCTACGGACGGGTTTCCTACGAGCAGTACTTC	CASSYGRVSYEQYF
TRBD1	NA	TRBJ2-1	TRBV7-6	TGTGCCAGCAGCTTGGGACAGGGTGGCGAGCAGTTCTTC	CASSLGQGGEQFF
NA	NA	TRBJ1-1	TRBV19	TGTGCCGGCCCGAGGCGGTGGAACAGGGAGAACACTGAAGCTTTCTTT	CAGPRRWNRENTEAFF
TRBD2	NA	TRBJ2-3	TRBV6-1	TGTGCCAGCACACAAGGGCTAGCGGCCACAGATACGCAGTATTTT	CASTQGLAATDTQYF
NA	NA	TRBJ1-2	TRBV6-5	TGTGCCAGCAGCTTAGGGGCCGGTAACTATGGCTACACCTTC	CASSLGAGNYGYTF
NA	NA	TRBJ2-1	TRBV7-2	TGTGCCAGCAGCAACCCTAGCTCCTACAATGAGCAGTTCTTC	CASSNPSSYNEQFF
NA	NA	TRBJ1-6	TRBV5-1	TGCGCCAGCAGCCCCATGGACCCTCGGGGGATGTCACCCCTCCACTTT	CASSPMDPRGMSPLHF
TRBD2	few	TRBJ2-3	TRBV14	TGTGCCAGCCCCACCGGCGGGGGATCAGATACGCAGTATTTT	CASPTGGGSDTQYF